These T cell receptor beta chains were read from a single sample in a study of CD8 T cells in ankylosing spondylitis. TCRdb ran MiXCR on the 5' RACE reads and lists one entry per CDR3 protein. The table lists around 320,000 distinct CDR3 sequences, less than 25% of them singletons. The source material was blood, either unsorted or a sorted T cell fraction (not recorded which). Receptor source: a female donor with ankylosing spondylitis or in good health (not recorded which). Each CDR3 is given with its conserved first and last residue. The D gene is left open where the match is weak. The size of a clone is reported for some rows only, either as once, few or many, or as a class for expanded clones.

CDR3aa: CSVGQGNEKLFF
CDR3nt: TGCAGCGTTGGCCAGGGGAATGAAAAACTGTTTTTT
v_gene: TRBV29-1
j_gene: TRBJ1-4
abundance: few
d_gene: -

CDR3aa: CSARDLRELVGSSYNEQFF
CDR3nt: TGCAGTGCTAGAGATCTGCGGGAGTTAGTCGGGAGCTCCTACAATGAGCAGTTCTTC
v_gene: TRBV20-1
j_gene: TRBJ2-1
abundance: -
d_gene: TRBD2

CDR3aa: CASSLVVGLTGELFF
CDR3nt: TGTGCCAGCAGCTTAGTGGTGGGCCTCACCGGGGAGCTGTTTTTT
v_gene: TRBV7-2
j_gene: TRBJ2-2
abundance: -
d_gene: -

CDR3aa: CSARFPDSPKAFF
CDR3nt: TGCAGTGCTAGATTTCCCGACAGCCCGAAAGCTTTCTTT
v_gene: TRBV20-1
j_gene: TRBJ1-1
abundance: -
d_gene: -

CDR3aa: CASSNLRGHMQYF
CDR3nt: TGTGCCAGCAGTAATCTCCGGGGACACATGCAGTACTTC
v_gene: TRBV6-1
j_gene: TRBJ2-7
abundance: -
d_gene: -

CDR3aa: CASSPFRILNTEAFF
CDR3nt: TGTGCCAGCAGTCCCTTCCGGATTTTGAACACTGAAGCTTTCTTT
v_gene: TRBV6-1
j_gene: TRBJ1-1
abundance: many
d_gene: -

CDR3aa: CSATNLAGAYNEQFF
CDR3nt: TGCAGTGCTACCAACCTAGCGGGAGCCTACAATGAGCAGTTCTTC
v_gene: TRBV20-1
j_gene: TRBJ2-1
abundance: few
d_gene: TRBD2

CDR3aa: CASGLVRYTGELFF
CDR3nt: TGTGCTAGTGGTTTGGTACGGTACACCGGGGAGCTGTTTTTT
v_gene: TRBV12-5
j_gene: TRBJ2-2
abundance: -
d_gene: -

CDR3aa: CASSEVAGGAYEQYF
CDR3nt: TGTGCCAGCAGTGAAGTGGCAGGGGGAGCCTACGAGCAGTACTTC
v_gene: TRBV6-1
j_gene: TRBJ2-7
abundance: few
d_gene: TRBD1

CDR3aa: CASQGTYEQYF
CDR3nt: TGTGCCAGCCAGGGTACCTACGAGCAGTACTTC
v_gene: TRBV7-9
j_gene: TRBJ2-7
abundance: many
d_gene: -

CDR3aa: CASSPTKDPYNEQFF
CDR3nt: TGTGCCAGCAGCCCAACGAAGGACCCTTACAATGAGCAGTTCTTC
v_gene: TRBV7-3
j_gene: TRBJ2-1
abundance: few
d_gene: -

CDR3aa: CASSLGGAGVADEQFF
CDR3nt: TGCGCCAGCAGCTTGGGGGGCGCGGGAGTGGCGGATGAGCAGTTCTTC
v_gene: TRBV5-1
j_gene: TRBJ2-1
abundance: many
d_gene: TRBD2

CDR3aa: CASSYRTGSEQYF
CDR3nt: TGTGCCAGCAGTTACCGCACAGGGAGCGAGCAGTACTTC
v_gene: TRBV6-6
j_gene: TRBJ2-7
abundance: -
d_gene: -

CDR3aa: CASSLAGIADTQYF
CDR3nt: TGTGCCAGCAGTCTAGCGGGAATCGCAGATACGCAGTATTTT
v_gene: TRBV6-6
j_gene: TRBJ2-3
abundance: few
d_gene: TRBD2

CDR3aa: CASSSGRQETQYF
CDR3nt: TGTGCCAGCAGCTCGGGACGGCAAGAGACCCAGTACTTC
v_gene: TRBV11-2
j_gene: TRBJ2-5
abundance: few
d_gene: -

CDR3aa: CASTIGRSKNIQYF
CDR3nt: TGTGCCAGCACGATAGGACGATCCAAAAACATTCAGTACTTC
v_gene: TRBV12-3/TRBV12-4
j_gene: TRBJ2-4
abundance: few
d_gene: -

CDR3aa: CASSLALDSLDGYTF
CDR3nt: TGTGCCAGCAGCTTGGCCTTGGACTCCCTCGACGGCTACACCTTC
v_gene: TRBV5-6
j_gene: TRBJ1-2
abundance: -
d_gene: -

CDR3aa: CSARASGLVRSSYEQYF
CDR3nt: TGCAGTGCTAGAGCCTCGGGACTAGTGAGAAGTTCCTACGAGCAGTACTTC
v_gene: TRBV20-1
j_gene: TRBJ2-7
abundance: once
d_gene: TRBD2

CDR3aa: CASSRGQGTTDTQYF
CDR3nt: TGTGCCAGCAGCCGGGGACAGGGGACCACAGATACGCAGTATTTT
v_gene: TRBV27
j_gene: TRBJ2-3
abundance: -
d_gene: TRBD1

CDR3aa: CASSPRSSGIYEQYF
CDR3nt: TGTGCCAGCAGTCCTCGATCTAGCGGGATTTACGAGCAGTACTTC
v_gene: TRBV12-3/TRBV12-4
j_gene: TRBJ2-7
abundance: -
d_gene: TRBD2

CDR3aa: CSVGGVYGTDTQYF
CDR3nt: TGCAGCGTTGGGGGGGTCTACGGCACAGATACGCAGTATTTT
v_gene: TRBV29-1
j_gene: TRBJ2-3
abundance: many
d_gene: -

CDR3aa: CASSPDRTRLYEQYF
CDR3nt: TGTGCCAGCAGTCCTGATCGGACCCGGCTTTACGAGCAGTACTTC
v_gene: TRBV6-6
j_gene: TRBJ2-7
abundance: -
d_gene: -

CDR3aa: CATSRDLGYEQYF
CDR3nt: TGTGCCACCAGCAGAGATCTGGGCTACGAGCAGTACTTC
v_gene: TRBV15
j_gene: TRBJ2-7
abundance: -
d_gene: -

CDR3aa: CASSRVLGMAEAFF
CDR3nt: TGTGCCAGCAGTCGCGTGCTAGGGATGGCTGAAGCTTTCTTT
v_gene: TRBV12-3/TRBV12-4
j_gene: TRBJ1-1
abundance: few
d_gene: -

CDR3aa: CASSLASGQATYEQYF
CDR3nt: TGTGCCAGCAGTCTAGCATCGGGACAGGCAACCTACGAGCAGTACTTC
v_gene: TRBV6-2/TRBV6-3
j_gene: TRBJ2-7
abundance: -
d_gene: TRBD1